A selection of T cell receptor beta chains follows, all from one sample in a study of OX40 agonist ivuxolimab in advanced cancers. Method: immunoSEQ multiplex PCR; TCRdb's copy keeps in-frame clones and lacks some. Of about 64,000 clones in the sample, approximately 90% were seen once. Sample: CD4+ or CD8+ T cells sorted from blood, taken in a trial of the OX40 agonist ivuxolimab. The receptors were gathered from an adult with an advanced solid tumor such as melanoma, head and neck, liver or kidney cancer. CDR3s include the opening cysteine and the closing phenylalanine or tryptophan. The D gene is left open where the match is weak. Only some rows state a clone size, as once, few, many or a class for expanded clones.

cdr3_aa	cdr3_nt	d_call	v_call	clone_size	j_call
CASSGGWGAFYEQYF	TGCGCCAGCAGCGGAGGTTGGGGGGCTTTCTACGAGCAGTACTTC	NA	TRBV5-1	NA	TRBJ2-7
CASSLGGDHEKLFF	TGTGCCAGCAGCTTAGGAGGGGACCATGAAAAACTGTTTTTT	NA	TRBV5-5	NA	TRBJ1-4
CASGAGQPSTNEKLFF	TGTGCTAGTGGAGCTGGACAGCCGTCCACTAATGAAAAACTGTTTTTT	NA	TRBV12-5	NA	TRBJ1-4
CASSPSGSGVMNTEAFF	TGTGCCAGCTCACCATCAGGTTCTGGGGTCATGAACACTGAAGCTTTCTTT	NA	TRBV18	once	TRBJ1-1
CASSLGWLAGEKFF	TGTGCCAGCAGCTTAGGGTGGCTAGCGGGAGAAAAGTTCTTC	TRBD2	TRBV7-7	NA	TRBJ2-1
CSVTHHREGKETQYF	TGCAGCGTTACCCATCACCGGGAGGGTAAAGAGACCCAGTACTTC	TRBD2	TRBV29-1	NA	TRBJ2-5
CASSPVRSNTDTQYF	TGTGCCAGTAGCCCGGTCCGTTCGAACACAGATACGCAGTATTTT	NA	TRBV19	NA	TRBJ2-3
CASRASGRAYEQYF	TGTGCCAGCAGGGCCAGCGGGAGGGCGTACGAGCAGTACTTC	TRBD2	TRBV6-1	once	TRBJ2-7
CASSLDSGRYNEQFF	TGCGCCAGCAGCTTGGACAGCGGGAGGTACAATGAGCAGTTCTTC	TRBD2	TRBV5-1	NA	TRBJ2-1
CASKSRTESTDTQYF	TGTGCCAGCAAGTCCCGGACAGAAAGCACAGATACGCAGTATTTT	NA	TRBV6-1	once	TRBJ2-3
CASSVTSGANTGELFF	TGTGCCAGCAGCGTCACTAGCGGGGCCAACACCGGGGAGCTGTTTTTT	TRBD2	TRBV9	once	TRBJ2-2
CASKRTSGGGYEQYF	TGTGCCAGTAAGAGGACTAGCGGGGGGGGCTACGAGCAGTACTTC	TRBD2	TRBV19	NA	TRBJ2-7
CASSLDLAGTYRISYEQYF	TGCGCCAGCAGCTTGGATCTAGCGGGCACTTACCGGATCTCCTACGAGCAGTACTTC	TRBD2	TRBV5-1	once	TRBJ2-7
CASTGISYEQYF	TGTGCCAGCACCGGGATCTCCTACGAGCAGTACTTC	NA	TRBV6-1	NA	TRBJ2-7
CASSLSGGSNTGELFF	TGTGCCAGCAGTTTATCCGGGGGTTCGAACACCGGGGAGCTGTTTTTT	NA	TRBV27	NA	TRBJ2-2
CAISELGQGDEQYF	TGTGCCATCAGTGAGTTGGGACAGGGGGACGAGCAGTACTTC	TRBD1	TRBV10-3	NA	TRBJ2-7
CASSPGQDTEAFF	TGTGCCAGCTCACCAGGGCAGGACACTGAAGCTTTCTTT	NA	TRBV18	NA	TRBJ1-1
CASSRRTSGNNEQFF	TGTGCCAGTAGTCGCCGGACTAGCGGGAACAATGAGCAGTTCTTC	TRBD2	TRBV19	NA	TRBJ2-1
CASSFNPGLVSISYEQYF	TGTGCCAGCAGCTTCAATCCGGGCCTAGTCTCCATCTCCTACGAGCAGTACTTC	NA	TRBV7-9	NA	TRBJ2-7
CASSKHQDTGELFF	TGTGCCAGCAGCAAACATCAGGACACCGGGGAGCTGTTTTTT	NA	TRBV21-1	NA	TRBJ2-2
CASSLPGLDTQYF	TGTGCCAGCAGCTTACCCGGACTTGATACGCAGTATTTT	NA	TRBV5-4	once	TRBJ2-3
CASSFGLVGGSYEQYF	TGTGCCAGCAGCTTTGGCCTAGTGGGCGGGAGCTACGAGCAGTACTTC	TRBD2	TRBV7-2	NA	TRBJ2-7
CASSNDGYGYTF	TGTGCCAGCTCCAACGACGGCTATGGCTACACCTTC	NA	TRBV6-4	few	TRBJ1-2
CASSQGQAATNEKLFF	TGTGCCAGCAGCCAAGGACAGGCTGCAACTAATGAAAAACTGTTTTTT	TRBD1	TRBV5-5	NA	TRBJ1-4
CASSQDKGISTDTQYF	TGCGCCAGCAGCCAAGATAAGGGGATAAGCACAGATACGCAGTATTTT	NA	TRBV4-3	NA	TRBJ2-3
CASSRGTGFTDTQYF	TGTGCCAGCAGCCGCGGGACAGGGTTCACAGATACGCAGTATTTT	TRBD1	TRBV7-6	NA	TRBJ2-3
CASSLFPSIGYLYF	TGTGCCAGCAGTTTATTCCCGTCCATCGGCTACCTGTACTTC	NA	TRBV27	NA	TRBJ2-5
CASSEPSGIHTGELFF	TGTGCCAGCAGTGAGCCTAGCGGGATTCACACCGGGGAGCTGTTTTTT	TRBD2	TRBV2	once	TRBJ2-2
CASSESGGQAYYGYTF	TGTGCCAGCAGTGAATCTGGGGGACAGGCATATTATGGCTACACCTTC	TRBD1	TRBV25-1	NA	TRBJ1-2
CASSPDLVSGYTF	TGTGCCAGCTCACCGGACTTGGTCTCTGGCTACACCTTC	NA	TRBV18	NA	TRBJ1-2
CASSSPRRLSTDTQYF	TGTGCCAGCAGCTCGCCCCGGAGACTTAGCACAGATACGCAGTATTTT	NA	TRBV7-9	NA	TRBJ2-3
CASSFVGRAGYNEQFF	TGTGCCAGCAGTTTTGTCGGGAGGGCGGGGTACAATGAGCAGTTCTTC	TRBD2	TRBV27	NA	TRBJ2-1
CASKAAGANTGELFF	TGCGCCAGCAAGGCGGCGGGTGCGAACACCGGGGAGCTGTTTTTT	NA	TRBV10-2	NA	TRBJ2-2
CASSLGVLAGDTQYF	TGTGCCAGCAGCTTGGGGGTGTTAGCGGGAGATACGCAGTATTTT	TRBD2	TRBV5-4	once	TRBJ2-3
CASSPPGHTEAFF	TGTGCCAGTAGCCCTCCGGGTCACACTGAAGCTTTCTTT	NA	TRBV19	NA	TRBJ1-1
CASSLRDLTGELFF	TGTGCCAGCAGCTTGCGGGACCTCACCGGGGAGCTGTTTTTT	NA	TRBV5-6	NA	TRBJ2-2
CALIPTGGFYEQYF	TGTGCCCTTATTCCGACAGGGGGGTTCTACGAGCAGTACTTC	TRBD1	TRBV7-8	NA	TRBJ2-7
CASSPRDRPNNSPLHF	TGTGCCAGCAGCCCCAGGGACCGCCCAAATAATTCACCCCTCCACTTT	NA	TRBV7-9	NA	TRBJ1-6
CASSERQRVAYEQYF	TGTGCCAGCAGTGAACGCCAGCGGGTGGCCTACGAGCAGTACTTC	NA	TRBV2	NA	TRBJ2-7
CASSQVDRANYGYTF	TGCGCCAGCAGCCAAGTGGACAGGGCTAACTATGGCTACACCTTC	TRBD1	TRBV4-1	NA	TRBJ1-2
CASSLGSSNTGELFF	TGTGCCAGCAGCTTGGGCAGCTCGAACACCGGGGAGCTGTTTTTT	NA	TRBV11-3	NA	TRBJ2-2
CASSSTGGTEAFF	TGTGCCAGCAGTTCGACAGGGGGAACTGAAGCTTTCTTT	TRBD1	TRBV6-5	NA	TRBJ1-1
CASSPKSTRDVDAEAFF	TGTGCCAGCAGCCCCAAGTCAACACGGGACGTCGACGCTGAAGCTTTCTTT	NA	TRBV7-9	NA	TRBJ1-1
CASSLGGFGETQYF	TGCGCCAGCAGCTTGGGAGGGTTCGGAGAGACCCAGTACTTC	NA	TRBV5-1	NA	TRBJ2-5
CASSPPRGANTEAFF	TGTGCCAGCAGTCCCCCCCGGGGGGCGAACACTGAAGCTTTCTTT	NA	TRBV6-5	NA	TRBJ1-1
CASSEYGVNQPQHF	TGTGCCAGCAGTGAATATGGGGTTAATCAGCCCCAGCATTTT	NA	TRBV6-1	once	TRBJ1-5
CASSIGGISNQPQHF	TGTGCCAGTAGTATTGGTGGGATTAGCAATCAGCCCCAGCATTTT	NA	TRBV19	NA	TRBJ1-5
CASSLAVNEKLFF	TGTGCCAGCAGCTTAGCGGTTAATGAAAAACTGTTTTTT	NA	TRBV7-9	NA	TRBJ1-4
CASSIDRVGQPQHF	TGTGCCAGCAGCATCGACAGGGTAGGTCAGCCCCAGCATTTT	TRBD1	TRBV6-5	NA	TRBJ1-5
CASSLQGRETQYF	TGTGCCAGCAGCTTACAGGGAAGAGAGACCCAGTACTTC	NA	TRBV5-8	once	TRBJ2-5
CASSPGTGGQETQYF	TGTGCCAGCTCACCAGGGACAGGGGGCCAAGAGACCCAGTACTTC	TRBD1	TRBV18	NA	TRBJ2-5
CASSFMTANTEAFF	TGTGCCAGCAGCTTTATGACAGCGAACACTGAAGCTTTCTTT	NA	TRBV7-9	NA	TRBJ1-1
CASSQQGSSRTDTQYF	TGTGCCAGCAGCCAGCAAGGTAGCAGCCGCACAGATACGCAGTATTTT	NA	TRBV7-8	NA	TRBJ2-3
CASSEETGGGYEQYF	TGTGCCAGCAGTGAAGAGACAGGGGGCGGCTACGAGCAGTACTTC	TRBD1	TRBV2	NA	TRBJ2-7
CASSFESWGYTF	TGTGCCAGCAGCTTCGAGTCTTGGGGCTACACCTTC	NA	TRBV7-2	NA	TRBJ1-2
CASSRDLSGSNEQFF	TGCGCCAGCAGCCGCGATCTAAGCGGGAGCAATGAGCAGTTCTTC	TRBD2	TRBV4-3	NA	TRBJ2-1
CAWSVSGGINTIYF	TGTGCCTGGAGTGTATCCGGGGGTATTAACACCATATATTTT	NA	TRBV30	NA	TRBJ1-3